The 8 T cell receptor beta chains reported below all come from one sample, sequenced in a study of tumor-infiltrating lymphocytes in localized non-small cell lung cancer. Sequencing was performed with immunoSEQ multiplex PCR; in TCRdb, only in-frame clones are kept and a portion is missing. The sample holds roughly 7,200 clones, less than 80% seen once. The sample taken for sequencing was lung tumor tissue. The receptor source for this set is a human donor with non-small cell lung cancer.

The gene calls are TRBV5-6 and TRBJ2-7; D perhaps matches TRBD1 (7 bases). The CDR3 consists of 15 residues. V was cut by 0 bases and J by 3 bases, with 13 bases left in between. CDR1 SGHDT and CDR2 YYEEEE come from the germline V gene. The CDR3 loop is CASSLEEGAGYEQYF. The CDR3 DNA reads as TGTGCCAGCAGCTTGGAGGAGGGGGCGGGCTACGAGCAGTACTTC.

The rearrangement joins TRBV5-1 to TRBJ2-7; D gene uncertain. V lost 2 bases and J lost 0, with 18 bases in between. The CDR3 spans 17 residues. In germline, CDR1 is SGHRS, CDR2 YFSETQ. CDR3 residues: CASSLRPMTASSYEQYF. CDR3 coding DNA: TGCGCCAGCAGCTTAAGACCCATGACCGCCAGCTCCTACGAGCAGTACTTC.

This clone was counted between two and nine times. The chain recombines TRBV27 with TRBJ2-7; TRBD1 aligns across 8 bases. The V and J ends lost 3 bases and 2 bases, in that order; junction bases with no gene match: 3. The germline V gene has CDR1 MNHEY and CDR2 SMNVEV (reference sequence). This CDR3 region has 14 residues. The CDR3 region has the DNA TGTGCCAGCAGTTTCCGGACAGGGACCTACGAGCAGTACTTC. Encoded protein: CASSFRTGTYEQYF.

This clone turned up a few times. CDR3 nucleotides: TGTGCCAGCAGCCACCCGGGACAGGGGGGTACAGATACGCAGTATTTT. Protein product: CASSHPGQGGTDTQYF. The chain links TRBV5-4 to TRBJ2-3; 11 positions match TRBD1. The V and J ends lost 4 bases and 3 bases, in that order; junction bases with no gene match: 7. Germline V gene data show CDR1 as SGHNT and CDR2 as YYREEE (reference sequence). The CDR3 is made up of 16 amino acids.

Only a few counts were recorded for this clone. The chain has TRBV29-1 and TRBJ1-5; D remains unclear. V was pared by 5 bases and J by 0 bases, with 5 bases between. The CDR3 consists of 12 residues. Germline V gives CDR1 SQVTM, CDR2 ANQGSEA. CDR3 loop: CSVSDSNQPQHF. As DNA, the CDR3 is TGCAGCGTTAGTGATAGCAATCAGCCCCAGCATTTT.

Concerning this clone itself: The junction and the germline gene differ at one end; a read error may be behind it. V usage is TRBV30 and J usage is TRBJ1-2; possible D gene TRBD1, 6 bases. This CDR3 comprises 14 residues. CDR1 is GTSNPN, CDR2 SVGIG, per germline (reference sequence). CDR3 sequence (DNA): TGTGCCTGGAGTTCGGGGGGCACAAACTATGGCCACACCTTC. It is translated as CAWSSGGTNYGHTF.

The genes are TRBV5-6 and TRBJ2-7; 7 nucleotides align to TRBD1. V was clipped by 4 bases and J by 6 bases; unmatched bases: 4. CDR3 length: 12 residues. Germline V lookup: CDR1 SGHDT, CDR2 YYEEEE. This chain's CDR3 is CASSIWTGEQYF. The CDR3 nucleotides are TGTGCCAGCAGCATCTGGACAGGCGAGCAGTACTTC.

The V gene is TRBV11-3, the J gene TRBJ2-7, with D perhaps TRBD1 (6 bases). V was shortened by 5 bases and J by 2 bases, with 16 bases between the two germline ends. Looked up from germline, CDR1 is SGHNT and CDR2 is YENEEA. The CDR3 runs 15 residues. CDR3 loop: CASSPYSTGPYEQYF. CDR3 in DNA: TGTGCCAGCAGCCCGTACTCGACAGGACCCTACGAGCAGTACTTC.